This note documents a single T cell receptor beta chain sequence. The V gene end was trimmed by 3 bases and the J gene end by 3 bases; junction bases not matched to a gene: 10. The V gene's germline CDR1 is SGHDT and CDR2 YYEEEE. The CDR3 runs to 17 residues. The data were obtained in a study of CD8+ T cells in alopecia areata. The treatment here: oral pan-JAK inhibitor, 5-10 mg twice daily. Extracted from the samples, RNA was reverse transcribed into cDNA to serve as the sequencing template. The protocol was immunoSEQ multiplex PCR, while the TCRdb copy is restricted to in-frame clones and leaves out a portion. The sample lists about 160,000 clones, under 70% seen once, with 0.7% to 1% in the top ten.

Specimen: CD4+ T cells sorted from blood, collected at week 4, from a patient treated with tofacitinib. This chain links TRBV5-6 with TRBJ2-3, with TRBD1 matching 10 bases. The sequence derives from a human donor with alopecia areata. CDR3 residues: CASSSGGQGDLTDTQYF. CDR3 bases: TGTGCCAGCAGCTCCGGCGGACAGGGGGATTTAACAGATACGCAGTATTTT.